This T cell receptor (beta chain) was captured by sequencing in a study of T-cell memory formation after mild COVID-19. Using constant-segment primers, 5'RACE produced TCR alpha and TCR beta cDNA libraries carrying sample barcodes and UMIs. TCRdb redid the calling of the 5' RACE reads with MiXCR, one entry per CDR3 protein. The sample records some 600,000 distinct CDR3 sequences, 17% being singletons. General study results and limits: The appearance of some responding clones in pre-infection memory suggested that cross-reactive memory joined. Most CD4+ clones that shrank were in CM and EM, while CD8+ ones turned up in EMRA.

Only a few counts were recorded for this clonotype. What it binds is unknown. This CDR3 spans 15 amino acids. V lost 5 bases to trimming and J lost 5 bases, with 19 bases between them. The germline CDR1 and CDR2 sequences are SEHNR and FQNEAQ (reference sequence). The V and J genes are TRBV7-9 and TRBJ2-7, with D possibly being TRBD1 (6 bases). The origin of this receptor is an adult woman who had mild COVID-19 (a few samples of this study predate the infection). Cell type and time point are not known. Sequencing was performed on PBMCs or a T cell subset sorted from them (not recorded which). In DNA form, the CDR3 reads TGTGCCAGCAGCCCCCGTGGGCAGGGGTATAACGAGCAGTACTTC. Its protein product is CASSPRGQGYNEQYF.